One and the same sample provided the 6 T cell receptor beta chains below, sequenced in a study of T-cell reconstitution after alpha-beta-depleted transplantation in children. The authors prepared the TCRbeta library with unique molecular identifiers. TCRdb reanalysed the PCR reads using MiXCR and keeps one entry per CDR3 protein. The repertoire has a few hundred thousand distinct CDR3 sequences, about an eighth of them found once; the top ten carry about 6%. The sequenced sample was PBMCs from the stem cell graft donor, obtained from the stem cell graft. These receptors originate from a human donor who donated a stem cell graft to a child with combined immunodeficiency.

The table lists this clonotype with many counts. The rearrangement links TRBV12-3 or TRBV12-4 to TRBJ1-2, with D unclear. Trimming shortened V by 6 bases and J by 1 base, and 12 bases separated the two germline ends. The CDR3 totals 14 residues. The CDR3 DNA is TGTGCCAGCAGCATGGGTATACTTAACTATGGCTACACCTTC. Amino acids: CASSMGILNYGYTF.

The table lists this clonotype with many counts. This chain uses TRBV5-6 with TRBJ2-7; no clear D. V lost 1 base and J 0 bases, leaving 8 bases between the germline ends. CDR1 and CDR2 from the germline V gene are SGHDT and YYEEEE. CDR3 length: 14 residues. CDR3 sequence: CASSLLHSSYEQYF. CDR3 coding DNA: TGTGCCAGCAGCTTGCTACATAGCTCCTACGAGCAGTACTTC.

The chain joins TRBV18 to TRBJ2-3; TRBD1 is a possible D gene (5 bases). Germline-derived CDR1 and CDR2 are KGHSH and LQKENI. The CDR3 totals 16 residues. Deletions cut 1 base from V and 6 bases from J, with 17 bases between. In DNA form, the CDR3 reads TGTGCCAGCTCACCACAATGGGGCACAGCCTTTGATACGCAGTATTTT. Translation: CASSPQWGTAFDTQYF.

This clonotype was observed at least ten times. This rearrangement joins TRBV12-3 or TRBV12-4 to TRBJ2-2; TRBD1 matches 7 bases. This CDR3 region has 17 residues. Losses at the gene ends were 4 bases for V and 6 bases for J; bases not matched to a gene: 14. The CDR3 nucleotides read TGTGCCAGCAGTTGGCGAGTCGACAGGGTAGAAGCCGGGGAGCTGTTTTTT. This gives the protein CASSWRVDRVEAGELFF.

This clonotype has a count of ten or more. V usage is TRBV6-5 and J usage is TRBJ1-6, with a tentative D call TRBD1 (5 bases). Germline assignment: CDR1 MNHEY and CDR2 SVGAGI. The CDR3 is 15 amino acids. The V and J ends lost 2 bases and 3 bases respectively, with 8 bases between them. The CDR3 reads CASSYDSLYNSPLHF. The CDR3 nucleotides read TGTGCCAGCAGTTACGACAGCCTCTATAATTCACCCCTCCACTTT.

This clonotype was observed many times. The chain recombines TRBV4-3 with TRBJ2-7, with 12 nucleotides matching TRBD2. Germline V gene lookup returns CDR1 LGHNA and CDR2 YSLEER. With V trimmed by 4 bases and J by 5 bases, 18 bases remained unmatched. This CDR3 spans 19 amino acids. The CDR3 spells CASSRILAGGPKSAHEQYF. The CDR3 bases are TGCGCCAGCAGCCGGATCCTAGCGGGAGGGCCTAAGTCGGCCCACGAGCAGTACTTC.